This T cell receptor (beta chain) is from a study of cytomegalovirus exposure and HLA in healthy donors. Findings of the study overall: Presence/absence analyses assumed roughly uniform sequencing depth across donors. Most subjects had HLA-A and HLA-B alleles reportedly predicted accurately by TCR beta sequences. Clonal expansion was found to be greater in HLA-associated TCR beta chains than in equally common others in a later analysis.

The study ran its PCR with 60 Vbeta and 13 Jbeta primers. Sequencing was performed with immunoSEQ multiplex PCR; in TCRdb, only in-frame clones are kept and a portion is missing. The sample carries 130,000 or so clones, roughly 86% recorded once. The CDR3 spans 14 residues. The J segment lost 6 bases and the V segment lost 8 bases, leaving 9 bases of the junction unmatched. Germline V gene lookup returns CDR1 SGHAT and CDR2 FQNNGV. Note on this clone: The antigen is unknown.

This sequence was found in a man between 18 and 29 years old in good health and CMV-seronegative. The chain is built from TRBV11-2 and TRBJ2-7, with 11 bases identical to TRBD1. The sample consisted of PBMCs. This CDR3 reads CASSSRTGGGEQYF. The DNA of the CDR3 is TGTGCCAGCTCCTCGCGGACAGGGGGCGGCGAGCAGTACTTC.